This passage covers 14 T cell receptor beta chains from one sample sequenced in a study of blood T cell repertoires in COVID-19. The protocol was immunoSEQ multiplex PCR, while the TCRdb copy is restricted to in-frame clones and leaves out a portion. The sample consists of nearly 250,000 clones, about 84% of them appearing once. The sample taken for sequencing was PBMCs or T cells enriched from blood (not recorded which). The receptors were sampled from a woman in her 50s who had recovered from COVID-19.

A note on this clone: In the same sample, other DNA sequences code for this CDR3. The J gene is TRBJ1-1, the V gene TRBV27; TRBD1 aligns across 9 bases. With V trimmed by 6 bases and J by 5 bases, 1 base remained unmatched. The CDR3 spans 12 residues. Germline V gene sequence: CDR1 MNHEY, CDR2 SMNVEV (reference sequence). CDR3 in amino acids: CASRTGGTEAFF. Here the CDR3 DNA reads TGTGCCAGCAGGACAGGGGGGACTGAAGCTTTCTTT.

This sequence joins TRBV5-6 and TRBJ1-4; unclear D gene. Trimming left V 5 bases short and J 8 bases short, with 19 bases between. This CDR3 has 15 amino acids. From germline, CDR1 is SGHDT and CDR2 YYEEEE. CDR3 in DNA: TGTGCCAGCAGGAGGCGGGCCTCCTGGGAAGAAAAACTGTTTTTT. This translates into CASRRRASWEEKLFF.

About this clone itself: The junction departs from the called germline gene at one end, perhaps through a read error. The gene calls are TRBV29-1 and TRBJ2-1, with unresolved D. From germline, CDR1 is SQVTM and CDR2 ANQGSEA. The CDR3 is made up of 10 amino acids. The CDR3 sequence is CSVEDPRGVF. The CDR3 DNA sequence: TGCAGCGTTGAAGATCCGCGAGGAGTCTTC.

This sequence joins TRBV19 and TRBJ2-3; maybe TRBD2 (5 bases). Germline-derived CDR1 and CDR2 are LNHDA and SQIVND (reference sequence). The CDR3 spans 16 residues. V was clipped by 3 bases and J by 2 bases, with 15 bases between them. CDR3 loop: CASSMEEVRYTDTQYF. In nucleotides, the CDR3 is TGTGCCAGTAGTATGGAGGAAGTTCGATACACAGATACGCAGTATTTT.

The chain uses TRBV11-2 and TRBJ1-3; TRBD1 is a possible D gene (6 bases). Per the germline V gene, CDR1 is SGHAT and CDR2 is FQNNGV. V lost 5 bases, J lost 2 bases, and 13 bases lay in between. The CDR3 contains 15 residues. The CDR3 reads CASSLQGPTGNTIYF. DNA for the CDR3: TGTGCCAGCAGCCTCCAGGGGCCAACTGGAAACACCATATATTTT.

There are a few counts of this clone. In nucleotides, the CDR3 is TGTGCCAGCAGCCCGGATGACACAGCCAAAAACATTCAGTACTTC. This gives the protein CASSPDDTAKNIQYF. The chain carries TRBV28 and TRBJ2-4; no reliable D call. The CDR3 has 15 amino acids. In germline, CDR1 is MDHEN, CDR2 SYDVKM. V lost 6 bases to trimming and J lost 0 bases, with 12 bases between them.

The CDR3 nucleotides are TGTGCCAGCAGCCCGCGGGGGACGATCTACAATGAGCAGTTCTTC. It translates to CASSPRGTIYNEQFF. The chain links TRBV27 to TRBJ2-1; 7 nucleotides align to TRBD2. Germline loops: CDR1 MNHEY, CDR2 SMNVEV (reference sequence). The CDR3 extends over 15 amino acids. After removal of 6 bases from V and 3 bases from J, the junction contained 8 bases not matched to a gene.

The chain is built from TRBV12-5 and TRBJ1-5; a possible D gene is TRBD1 (6 bases). The CDR3 sequence is 13 residues long. V was shortened by 2 bases and J by 5 bases, with 7 bases between the two germline ends. Germline assignment: CDR1 LGHNT and CDR2 FRNRAP. CDR3 nucleotides: TGTGCTAGTGGTTTGTACAGGGATCAGCCCCAGCATTTT. Translating it yields CASGLYRDQPQHF.

The CDR3 reads CASSFRQGYTGELFF. In DNA, the CDR3 is TGTGCCAGCAGCTTTAGACAGGGATACACCGGGGAGCTGTTTTTT. The gene calls are TRBV7-8 and TRBJ2-2, with 7 bases that match TRBD1. The V and J ends lost 3 bases and 3 bases, in that order; junction bases with no gene match: 4. The CDR3 consists of 15 residues. CDR1 SGHVS and CDR2 FQNEAQ come from the germline V gene. Variable domain in full (rest from reference TRBV7-8 and TRBJ2-2): GAGVSQSPRYKVAKRGQDVALRCDPISGHVSLFWYQQALGQGPEFLTYFQNEAQLDKSGLPSDRFFAERPEGSVSTLKIQRTQQEDSAVYLCASSFRQGYTGELFFGEGSRLTVL.

V is TRBV7-9 and J is TRBJ1-4; TRBD1 matches 8 bases. The CDR3 has 14 residues. Germline V gene sequence: CDR1 SEHNR, CDR2 FQNEAQ (reference sequence). V lost 5 bases and J lost 8; bases outside the gene matches: 7. Here the CDR3 reads CASSRQGAREKLFF. CDR3 in DNA: TGTGCCAGCAGCCGGCAGGGGGCGCGAGAAAAACTGTTTTTT.

This chain uses TRBV28 with TRBJ2-7; 8 nucleotides line up with TRBD2. This CDR3 has 14 amino acids. Trimming at V came to 10 bases and at J to 0 bases, leaving 8 bases not matched to a gene. Germline assignment: CDR1 MDHEN and CDR2 SYDVKM. CDR3 nucleotide sequence: TGTGCCACCCTCCTAGCGGGTTCCTCCTACGAGCAGTACTTC. Encoded protein: CATLLAGSSYEQYF.

The V gene is TRBV27, the J gene TRBJ2-1, with TRBD2 matching over 12 bases. With 6 bases clipped from V and 1 base from J, the junction kept 4 bases outside the gene matches. Germline lookup yields CDR1 MNHEY and CDR2 SMNVEV (reference sequence). CDR3 size: 16 residues. CDR3 loop: CASSRLAGVSYNEQFF. CDR3 sequence (DNA): TGTGCCAGCAGCCGACTAGCGGGAGTTTCCTACAATGAGCAGTTCTTC.

The chain uses TRBV3-1 (or the pseudogene TRBV3-2) and TRBJ2-3; 11 bases are shared with TRBD2. Trimming at V came to 5 bases and at J to 6 bases, leaving 7 bases not matched to a gene. From germline, CDR1 is LGHDT and CDR2 YNNKEL (reference sequence). The CDR3 covers 15 residues. This CDR3 reads CASSGLAGGVDTQYF. The CDR3 DNA is TGTGCCAGCAGCGGGCTAGCGGGAGGCGTGGATACGCAGTATTTT.

J is TRBJ1-3 and V is TRBV21-1; the table's D call, TRBD1, has no DNA check behind it. TRBV21-1 is classified as a pseudogene. The CDR3 has 17 amino acids. This CDR3 reads CASSKARLGAKGNTIYF. In nucleotides, the CDR3 is TGTGCCAGCAGCAAAGCGCGACTGGGGGCGAAAGGAAACACCATATATTTT.